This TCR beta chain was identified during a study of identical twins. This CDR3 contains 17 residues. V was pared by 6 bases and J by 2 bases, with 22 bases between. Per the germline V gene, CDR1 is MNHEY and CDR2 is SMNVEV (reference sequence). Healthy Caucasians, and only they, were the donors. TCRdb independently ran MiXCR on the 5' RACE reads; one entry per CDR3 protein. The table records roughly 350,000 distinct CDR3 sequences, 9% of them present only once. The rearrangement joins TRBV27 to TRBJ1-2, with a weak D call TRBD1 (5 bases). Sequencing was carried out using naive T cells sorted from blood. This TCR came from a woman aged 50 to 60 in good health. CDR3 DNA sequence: TGTGCCAGCAGCAATTGGCCTTCGGACACCGTAAACTATGGCTACACCTTC. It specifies CASSNWPSDTVNYGYTF.